The 23 T cell receptor beta chains below all came from one sample that was sequenced in a study of OX40 agonist ivuxolimab in advanced cancers. Clones were read by immunoSEQ multiplex PCR, and TCRdb kept only the in-frame ones, dropping some. Of about 48,000 clones in the sample, 80% to 90% are singletons; the top ten hold roughly 9.9%. The sample consisted of CD4+ or CD8+ T cells sorted from blood, taken in a trial of the OX40 agonist ivuxolimab. All receptors derive from an adult with an advanced solid tumor such as melanoma, head and neck, liver or kidney cancer.

This rearrangement joins TRBV5-1 to TRBJ1-4, with D perhaps TRBD1 (5 bases). Germline loops: CDR1 SGHRS, CDR2 YFSETQ. The CDR3 has 20 residues. The V gene lost 3 bases and the J gene lost 5 bases, with 29 bases spanning the gap. CDR3 nucleotides: TGCGCCAGCAGCTCCCGGGAATCGAGGACATATAGAGGCCCCAATGAAAAACTGTTTTTT. Translating it yields CASSSRESRTYRGPNEKLFF.

The CDR3 is CASSPARLNTGELFF. The CDR3 DNA reads TGTGCCAGCTCACCAGCTCGCCTGAACACCGGGGAGCTGTTTTTT. V gene TRBV18 combines with J gene TRBJ2-2; no firm D call. The CDR3 is made up of 15 amino acids. Trimming removed 2 bases at V and 1 base at J, with 8 bases between. CDR1 is KGHSH and CDR2 is LQKENI in the germline V gene.

This sequence joins TRBV30 and TRBJ1-5; D is unresolved. This CDR3 has 13 residues. Trimming left V 0 bases short and J 7 bases short, with 10 bases between. Germline values: CDR1 GTSNPN, CDR2 SVGIG (reference sequence). The CDR3 DNA sequence: TGTGCCTGGAGTGTACAGCCGAAACAGCCCCAGCATTTT. Translating gives CAWSVQPKQPQHF.

The V gene is TRBV30, the J gene TRBJ2-5; 10 nucleotides line up with TRBD2. The CDR3 contains 15 residues. Germline-derived CDR1 and CDR2 are GTSNPN and SVGIG (reference sequence). V lost 4 bases and J lost 4; bases outside the gene matches: 9. The CDR3 bases are TGTGCCTGGAAGCTAGCGGGAGTTCGCATAGAGACCCAGTACTTC. It is translated as CAWKLAGVRIETQYF.

This clone was recorded once. The chain is built from TRBV18 and TRBJ1-3; D call uncertain. This CDR3 contains 15 residues. The V end was cut by 1 base, the J end by 4 bases, with 11 bases between. Germline CDR1 is KGHSH and CDR2 is LQKENI. The CDR3 here is CASSPLRSEGNTIYF. In DNA form, the CDR3 reads TGTGCCAGCTCACCACTGCGCTCTGAGGGAAACACCATATATTTT.

The chain carries TRBV30 and TRBJ2-2; TRBD1 or TRBD2 may be the D gene (5 bases each). Trimming stripped 4 bases from V and 7 bases from J, with 16 bases between. This CDR3 comprises 14 residues. CDR1 GTSNPN and CDR2 SVGIG come from the germline V gene (reference sequence). CDR3 sequence: CAWTGRGDVGELFF. The CDR3 bases are TGTGCCTGGACAGGGAGAGGTGATGTCGGGGAGCTGTTTTTT.

The chain has TRBV18 and TRBJ2-5; 7 nucleotides agree with TRBD1. The closer fit of TRBJ2-7 to the DNA end suggests the J call may be wrong. The CDR3 loop spans 14 amino acids. CDR1 is KGHSH, CDR2 LQKENI, per germline. This CDR3 is CASSPTTGPYEQYF. CDR3 sequence (DNA): TGTGCCAGCTCACCGACGACAGGGCCCTACGAGCAGTACTTC.

This sequence joins TRBV5-6 and TRBJ2-1, with 7 positions matching TRBD2. V lost 1 base to trimming and J lost 5 bases; unmatched junction nucleotides: 12. Germline assignment: CDR1 SGHDT and CDR2 YYEEEE. The CDR3 has 17 residues. DNA of the CDR3: TGTGCCAGCAGCTTGCCGAAACTAGCGTCTTCGAACAATGAGCAGTTCTTC. Residues: CASSLPKLASSNNEQFF.

DNA for the CDR3: TGTGCCAGCAGCTTGGGGGCTACCAAAAACATTCAGTACTTC. It encodes CASSLGATKNIQYF. The V call is TRBV5-4, the J call TRBJ2-4; D not certain. The CDR3 has 14 residues. The germline gives CDR1 SGHNT, CDR2 YYREEE (reference sequence). V was pared by 0 bases and J by 2 bases, with 6 bases between.

V usage is TRBV2 and J usage is TRBJ2-3; D ambiguous. Germline values: CDR1 SNHLY, CDR2 FYNNEI. V lost 8 bases and J lost 3, with 9 bases in between. CDR3 length equals 12 residues. CDR3 coding DNA: TGTGCCAGCGGACGGATTACAGATACGCAGTATTTT. Its translation: CASGRITDTQYF.

This sequence joins TRBV11-2 and TRBJ1-2; tentatively, D is TRBD1 (6 bases). Germline CDR1 SGHAT, CDR2 FQNNGV. V was pared by 8 bases and J by 8 bases, with 18 bases between. The CDR3 spans 13 residues. DNA of the CDR3: TGTGCCAGCGGGGGGGGCGAGTTCGGAGGCTACACCTTC. Protein product: CASGGGEFGGYTF.

Here the CDR3 DNA reads TGTGCCAGCAGTGTAAGCAGGGTGGGAAACACCATATATTTT. This codes for CASSVSRVGNTIYF. This chain uses TRBV2 with TRBJ1-3; D perhaps matches TRBD1 (5 bases). The germline V gene has CDR1 SNHLY and CDR2 FYNNEI. Trimming took 4 bases from V and 4 from J, leaving 11 bases between them. The CDR3 has 14 residues.

This rearrangement joins TRBV7-9 to TRBJ2-3; no reliable D call. Germline loops: CDR1 SEHNR, CDR2 FQNEAQ (reference sequence). V was clipped by 3 bases and J by 6 bases, with 10 bases between them. This CDR3 has 13 amino acids. CDR3 in DNA: TGTGCCAGCAGCTTCTCTGTGTCGGATACGCAGTATTTT. Its protein product is CASSFSVSDTQYF.

V gene TRBV6-1 combines with J gene TRBJ2-3; tentative D call: TRBD1 (5 bases). V gave up 2 bases and J gave up 0 bases, with 9 bases separating them. In germline, CDR1 is MNHNS, CDR2 SASEGT. CDR3 length: 15 amino acids. CDR3 loop: CASSEWGQSTDTQYF. CDR3 bases: TGTGCCAGCAGTGAATGGGGCCAGAGCACAGATACGCAGTATTTT.

The chain employs TRBV5-1 and TRBJ2-1, with a weak D call TRBD2 (5 bases). The CDR3 covers 13 residues. Germline CDR1 and CDR2: SGHRS and YFSETQ. The ends were cut back, 4 bases at V and 5 bases at J, with 10 bases in the middle. CDR3 residues: CASSVTNNNEQFF. In DNA, the CDR3 is TGCGCCAGCAGCGTGACTAATAACAATGAGCAGTTCTTC.

The chain joins TRBV19 to TRBJ1-1, with D hard to call. Trimming removed 0 bases at V and 1 base at J, with 12 bases between. Germline CDR1 LNHDA, CDR2 SQIVND (reference sequence). There are 16 residues in the CDR3. CDR3 nucleotide sequence: TGTGCCAGTAGTATAGATCTCAGGACCAGGAACACTGAAGCTTTCTTT. It codes for CASSIDLRTRNTEAFF.

The chain carries TRBV2 and TRBJ1-5; the D gene is possibly TRBD1 (6 bases). Germline CDR1 reads SNHLY; CDR2 reads FYNNEI. V was cut by 7 bases and J by 0 bases, with 13 bases left in between. This CDR3 comprises 15 residues. This CDR3 is CASTPQGPSNQPQHF. The CDR3 nucleotides read TGTGCCAGCACCCCACAGGGACCTAGCAATCAGCCCCAGCATTTT.

This clone was observed once. The chain combines TRBV5-1 with TRBJ2-5; the D gene is possibly TRBD1 (6 bases). Germline V gene lookup returns CDR1 SGHRS and CDR2 YFSETQ. Between the trimmed V and J ends, which lost 2 bases and 1 base, there was a span of 6 bases. The CDR3 is 13 amino acids. The CDR3 sequence is CASSFRGQETQYF. The CDR3 DNA reads TGCGCCAGCAGCTTCAGGGGCCAAGAGACCCAGTACTTC.

The J gene is TRBJ2-3, the V gene TRBV5-1; TRBD2 is a possible D gene (6 bases). Deletions cut 6 bases from V and 5 bases from J, with 13 bases between. From germline, CDR1 is SGHRS and CDR2 YFSETQ. The CDR3 loop spans 13 amino acids. In nucleotides, the CDR3 is TGCGCCAGCACCCCCCTAGCGAGAGATACGCAGTATTTT. Translating it yields CASTPLARDTQYF.

The chain is built from TRBV20-1 and TRBJ2-3; perhaps TRBD2 as D (5 bases). The CDR3 is made up of 11 amino acids. Germline V gene lookup returns CDR1 DFQATT and CDR2 SNEGSKA (reference sequence). The V end was cut by 4 bases, the J end by 4 bases, with 6 bases between. The CDR3 DNA reads as TGCAGTGCTAAGAGGGCAGATACGCAGTATTTT. It codes for CSAKRADTQYF.

The rearrangement uses TRBV9 and TRBJ1-2, with D unresolved. V gave up 0 bases and J gave up 3 bases, with 12 bases separating them. This CDR3 region has 15 residues. Germline loops: CDR1 SGDLS, CDR2 YYNGEE. In DNA form, the CDR3 reads TGTGCCAGCAGCGTAGGGCCTTCGCAAGACTATGGCTACACCTTC. Residues: CASSVGPSQDYGYTF.

V usage is TRBV28 and J usage is TRBJ2-7; no clear D. The CDR3 spans 12 residues. Trimming shortened V by 7 bases and J by 6 bases, and 13 bases separated the two germline ends. Looked up from germline, CDR1 is MDHEN and CDR2 is SYDVKM. The CDR3 coding sequence is TGTGCCAGCACCGGTCAAGTGGGCGAGCAGTACTTC. It specifies CASTGQVGEQYF.

The genes are TRBV30 and TRBJ2-6; D might be TRBD1 (6 bases). Looked up from germline, CDR1 is GTSNPN and CDR2 is SVGIG (reference sequence). The CDR3 covers 17 residues. Deletions cut 6 bases from V and 0 bases from J, with 18 bases between. For the CDR3, the DNA is TGTGCCTGTGGGGGCGCGTTCCAATACTCTGGGGCCAACGTCCTGACTTTC. As protein: CACGGAFQYSGANVLTF.